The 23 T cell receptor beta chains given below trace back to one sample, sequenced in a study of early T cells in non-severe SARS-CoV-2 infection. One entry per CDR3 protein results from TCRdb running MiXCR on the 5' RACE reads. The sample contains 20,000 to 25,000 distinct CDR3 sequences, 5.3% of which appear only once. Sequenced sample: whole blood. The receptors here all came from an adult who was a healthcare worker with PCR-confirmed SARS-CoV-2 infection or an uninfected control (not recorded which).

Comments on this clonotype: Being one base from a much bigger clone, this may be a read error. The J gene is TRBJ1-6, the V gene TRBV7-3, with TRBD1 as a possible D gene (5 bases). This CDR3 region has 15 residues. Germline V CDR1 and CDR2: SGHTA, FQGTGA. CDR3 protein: CASSLTSGVDSPLRF. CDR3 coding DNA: TGTGCCAGCAGCTTAACGTCGGGGGTGGATTCACCCCTCCGCTTT.

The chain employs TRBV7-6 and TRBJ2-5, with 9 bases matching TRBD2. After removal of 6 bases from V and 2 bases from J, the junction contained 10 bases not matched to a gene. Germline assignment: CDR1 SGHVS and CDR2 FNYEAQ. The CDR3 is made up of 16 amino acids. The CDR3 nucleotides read TGTGCCAGCAGTCCGACTAGCGGACTTATTCAAGAGACCCAGTACTTC. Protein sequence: CASSPTSGLIQETQYF.

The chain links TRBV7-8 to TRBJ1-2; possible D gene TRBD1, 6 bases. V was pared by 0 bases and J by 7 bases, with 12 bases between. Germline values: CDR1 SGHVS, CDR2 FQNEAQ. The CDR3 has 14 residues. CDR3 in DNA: TGTGCCAGCAGCTTAGCCCTTGACAGGTTTGGCTACACCTTC. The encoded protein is CASSLALDRFGYTF.

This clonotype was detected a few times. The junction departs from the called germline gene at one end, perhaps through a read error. CDR3 sequence: CAWSPNQETQYF. Written as DNA, the CDR3 is TGTGCCTGGAGCCCCAACCAGGAGACCCAGTACTTC. This chain links TRBV30 with TRBJ2-5, with no clear D. This CDR3 spans 12 amino acids. CDR1 and CDR2 (germline): GTSNPN, SVGIG (reference sequence).

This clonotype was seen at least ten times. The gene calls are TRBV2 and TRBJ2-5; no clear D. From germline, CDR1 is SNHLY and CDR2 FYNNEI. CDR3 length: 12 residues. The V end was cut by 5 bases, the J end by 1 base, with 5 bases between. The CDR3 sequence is CASSSSQETQYF. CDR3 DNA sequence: TGTGCCAGCAGTTCCAGCCAAGAGACCCAGTACTTC.

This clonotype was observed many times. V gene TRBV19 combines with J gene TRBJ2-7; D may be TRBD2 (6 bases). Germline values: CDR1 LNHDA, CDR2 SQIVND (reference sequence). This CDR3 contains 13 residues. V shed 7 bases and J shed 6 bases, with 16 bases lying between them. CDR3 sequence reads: CASTLKPGGEQYF. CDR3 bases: TGTGCCAGTACCCTTAAGCCCGGGGGCGAGCAGTACTTC.

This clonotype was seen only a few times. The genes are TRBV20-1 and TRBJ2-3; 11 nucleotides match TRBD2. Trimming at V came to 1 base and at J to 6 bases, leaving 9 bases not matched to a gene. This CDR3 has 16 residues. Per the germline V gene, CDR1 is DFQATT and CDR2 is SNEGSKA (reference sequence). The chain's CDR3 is CSARGDLLAGVDTQYF. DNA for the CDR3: TGCAGTGCTAGAGGGGACTTACTAGCGGGAGTGGATACGCAGTATTTT.

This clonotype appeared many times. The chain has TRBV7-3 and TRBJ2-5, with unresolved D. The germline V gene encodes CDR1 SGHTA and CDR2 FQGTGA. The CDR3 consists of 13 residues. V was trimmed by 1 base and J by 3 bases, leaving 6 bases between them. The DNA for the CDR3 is TGTGCCAGCAGCTTAAACCAGAAAGAGACCCAGTACTTC. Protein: CASSLNQKETQYF.

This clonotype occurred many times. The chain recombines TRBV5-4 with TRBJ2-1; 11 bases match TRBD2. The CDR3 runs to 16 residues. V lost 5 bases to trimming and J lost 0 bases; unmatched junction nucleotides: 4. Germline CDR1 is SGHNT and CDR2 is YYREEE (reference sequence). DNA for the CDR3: TGTGCCAGCAGACCAACTAGCGGGAGCTCCTACAATGAGCAGTTCTTC. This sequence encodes CASRPTSGSSYNEQFF.

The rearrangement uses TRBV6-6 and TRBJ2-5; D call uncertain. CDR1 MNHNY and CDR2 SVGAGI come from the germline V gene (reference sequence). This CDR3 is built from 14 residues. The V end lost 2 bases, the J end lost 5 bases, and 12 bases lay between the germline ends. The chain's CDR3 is CASSYPEIRETQYF. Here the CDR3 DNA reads TGTGCCAGCAGTTACCCCGAGATTCGGGAGACCCAGTACTTC.

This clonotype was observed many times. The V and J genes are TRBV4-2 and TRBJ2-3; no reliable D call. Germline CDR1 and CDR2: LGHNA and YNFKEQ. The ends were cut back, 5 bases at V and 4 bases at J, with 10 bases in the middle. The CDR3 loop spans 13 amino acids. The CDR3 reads CASSDGSSDTQYF. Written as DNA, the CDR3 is TGTGCCAGCAGCGACGGATCTTCAGATACGCAGTATTTT.

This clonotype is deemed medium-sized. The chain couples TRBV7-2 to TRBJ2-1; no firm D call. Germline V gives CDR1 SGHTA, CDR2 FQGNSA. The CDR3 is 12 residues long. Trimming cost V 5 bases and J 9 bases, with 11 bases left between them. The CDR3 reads CASSPYRGEQFF. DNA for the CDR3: TGTGCCAGCAGCCCCTATCGTGGTGAGCAGTTCTTC.

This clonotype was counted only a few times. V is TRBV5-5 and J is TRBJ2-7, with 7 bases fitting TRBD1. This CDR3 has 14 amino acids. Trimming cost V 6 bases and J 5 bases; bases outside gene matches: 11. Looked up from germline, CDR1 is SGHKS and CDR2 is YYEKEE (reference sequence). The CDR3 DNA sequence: TGTGCCAGCAAGGTACAGGGGAGTGGGGACGAGCAGTACTTC. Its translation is CASKVQGSGDEQYF.

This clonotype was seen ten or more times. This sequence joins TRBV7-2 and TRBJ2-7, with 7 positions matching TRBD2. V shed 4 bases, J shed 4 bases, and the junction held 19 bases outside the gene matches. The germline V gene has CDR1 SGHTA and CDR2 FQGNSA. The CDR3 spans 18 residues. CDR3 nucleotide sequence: TGTGCCAGCAGCTCGAGTCGTCTAGCGGCCCTCGGCGCATACGAGCAGTACGTC. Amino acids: CASSSSRLAALGAYEQYV.

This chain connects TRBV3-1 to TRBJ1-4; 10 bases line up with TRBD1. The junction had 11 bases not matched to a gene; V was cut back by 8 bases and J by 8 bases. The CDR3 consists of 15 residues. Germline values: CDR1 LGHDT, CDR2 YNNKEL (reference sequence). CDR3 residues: CASHQGTGEGEKLFF. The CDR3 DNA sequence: TGTGCCAGCCACCAGGGGACAGGGGAAGGCGAAAAACTGTTTTTT.

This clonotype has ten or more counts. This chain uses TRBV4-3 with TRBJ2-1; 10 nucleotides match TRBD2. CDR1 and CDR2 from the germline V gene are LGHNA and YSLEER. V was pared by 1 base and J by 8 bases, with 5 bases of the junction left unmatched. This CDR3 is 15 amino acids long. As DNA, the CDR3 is TGCGCCAGCAGCCAAGGTACTAGCGGGGTGGATGAGCAGTTCTTC. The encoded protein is CASSQGTSGVDEQFF.

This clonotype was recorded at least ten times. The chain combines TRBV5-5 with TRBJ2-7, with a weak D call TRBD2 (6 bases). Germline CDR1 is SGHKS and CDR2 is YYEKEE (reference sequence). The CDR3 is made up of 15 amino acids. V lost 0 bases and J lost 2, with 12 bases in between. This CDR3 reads CASSLVGGVAYEQYF. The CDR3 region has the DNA TGTGCCAGCAGCTTGGTGGGAGGAGTAGCCTACGAGCAGTACTTC.

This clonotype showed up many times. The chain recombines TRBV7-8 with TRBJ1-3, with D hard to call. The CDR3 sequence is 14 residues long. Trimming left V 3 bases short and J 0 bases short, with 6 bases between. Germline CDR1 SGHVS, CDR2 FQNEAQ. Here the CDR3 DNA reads TGTGCCAGCAGCTTGGCCTACTCTGGAAACACCATATATTTT. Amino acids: CASSLAYSGNTIYF. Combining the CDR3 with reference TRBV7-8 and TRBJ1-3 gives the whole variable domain GAGVSQSPRYKVAKRGQDVALRCDPISGHVSLFWYQQALGQGPEFLTYFQNEAQLDKSGLPSDRFFAERPEGSVSTLKIQRTQQEDSAVYLCASSLAYSGNTIYFGEGSWLTVV.

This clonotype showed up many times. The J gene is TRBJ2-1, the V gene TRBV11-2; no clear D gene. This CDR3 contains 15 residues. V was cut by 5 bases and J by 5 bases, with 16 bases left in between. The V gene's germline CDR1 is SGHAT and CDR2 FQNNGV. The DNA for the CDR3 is TGTGCCAGCAGCCTCACCCCAAGCGCCGACAATGAGCAGTTCTTC. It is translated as CASSLTPSADNEQFF.

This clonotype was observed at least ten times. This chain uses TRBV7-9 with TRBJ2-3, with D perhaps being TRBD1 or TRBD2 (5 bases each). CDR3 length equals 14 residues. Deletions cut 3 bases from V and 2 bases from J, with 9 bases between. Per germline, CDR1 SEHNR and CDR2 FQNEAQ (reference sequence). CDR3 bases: TGTGCCAGCAGCTTGGGACCCGCCACAGATACGCAGTATTTT. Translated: CASSLGPATDTQYF.

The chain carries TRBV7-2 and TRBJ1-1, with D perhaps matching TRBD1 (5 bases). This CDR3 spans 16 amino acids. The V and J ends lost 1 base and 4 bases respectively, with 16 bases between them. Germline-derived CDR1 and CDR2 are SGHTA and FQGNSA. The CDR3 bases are TGTGCCAGCAGCTTAGTCCTAGGGCAGGGCGGCACTGAAGCTTTCTTT. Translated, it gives CASSLVLGQGGTEAFF.

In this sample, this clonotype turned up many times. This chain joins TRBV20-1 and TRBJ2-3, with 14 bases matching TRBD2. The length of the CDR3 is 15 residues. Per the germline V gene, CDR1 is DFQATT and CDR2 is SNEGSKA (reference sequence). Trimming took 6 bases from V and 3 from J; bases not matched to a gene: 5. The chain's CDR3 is CSAGLAGGRTDTQYF. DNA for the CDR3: TGCAGTGCCGGACTAGCGGGAGGAAGAACAGATACGCAGTATTTT.

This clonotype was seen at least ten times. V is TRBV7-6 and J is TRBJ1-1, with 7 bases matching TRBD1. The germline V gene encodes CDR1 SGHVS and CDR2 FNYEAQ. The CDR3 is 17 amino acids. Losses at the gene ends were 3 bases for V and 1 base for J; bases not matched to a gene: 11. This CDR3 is CASSLFKKGQTNTEAFF. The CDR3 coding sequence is TGTGCCAGCAGCTTGTTTAAGAAGGGACAGACGAACACTGAAGCTTTCTTT.